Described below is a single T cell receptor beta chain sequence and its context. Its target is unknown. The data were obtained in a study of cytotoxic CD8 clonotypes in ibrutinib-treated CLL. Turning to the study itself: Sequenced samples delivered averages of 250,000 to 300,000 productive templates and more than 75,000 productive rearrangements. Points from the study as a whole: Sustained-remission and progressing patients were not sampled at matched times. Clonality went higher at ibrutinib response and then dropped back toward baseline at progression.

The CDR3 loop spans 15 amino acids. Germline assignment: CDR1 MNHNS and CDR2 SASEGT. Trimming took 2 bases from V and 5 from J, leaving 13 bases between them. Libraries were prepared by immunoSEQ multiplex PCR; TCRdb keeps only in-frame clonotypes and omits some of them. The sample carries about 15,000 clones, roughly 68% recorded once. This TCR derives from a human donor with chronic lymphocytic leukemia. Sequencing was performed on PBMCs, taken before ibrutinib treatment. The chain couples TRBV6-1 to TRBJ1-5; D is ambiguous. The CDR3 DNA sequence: TGTGCCAGCAGTGAATACAACACCGCTCATCAGCCCCAGCATTTT. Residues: CASSEYNTAHQPQHF.